The rows below give T cell receptor beta chains drawn from one sample of a study of blood T cell repertoires in COVID-19. Sequencing used immunoSEQ multiplex PCR; TCRdb keeps in-frame clones, though not all of them. The sample records about 61,000 clones, around 77% being singletons. Material: peripheral blood. These TCRs come from an elderly man with active or convalescent COVID-19. CDR3s include the opening cysteine and the closing phenylalanine or tryptophan. D genes are given only for firm matches. Size is omitted from some rows. Given values are once, few, many or a class for expanded clones.

CDR3 DNA	CDR3 protein	D gene	J gene	clone size	V gene
TGTGCCAGCAGCCCCTCCCCCTACGAGCAGTACTTC	CASSPSPYEQYF	.	TRBJ2-7	.	TRBV7-2
TGTGCCAGCAGTCCCGGACTAGCGGGGACCGGGGAGCTGTTTTTT	CASSPGLAGTGELFF	TRBD2	TRBJ2-2	.	TRBV27
TGTGCCACCAGCAGCCAGGCCAAAGTTGTAGGCACAGATACGCAGTATTTT	CATSSQAKVVGTDTQYF	.	TRBJ2-3	.	TRBV15
TGTGCCAGTAGGAACAGACCACATACTAGCACAGATACGCAGTATTTT	CASRNRPHTSTDTQYF	.	TRBJ2-3	once	TRBV19
TGTGCCAGCAGCTTTAGCGGGGGTTCGTACAATGAGCAGTTCTTC	CASSFSGGSYNEQFF	TRBD2	TRBJ2-1	once	TRBV5-6
TGTGCCAGCAGCACTAGCGGGGGGCGGGACGAGCAGTACTTC	CASSTSGGRDEQYF	TRBD2	TRBJ2-7	many	TRBV7-9
TGTGCCAGCACCACACAGGGTTACGAGCAGTACTTC	CASTTQGYEQYF	.	TRBJ2-7	.	TRBV28
TGCAGTGCTAGTCCCACAGGGGGATCCTCTGGAAACACCATATATTTT	CSASPTGGSSGNTIYF	TRBD1	TRBJ1-3	.	TRBV20-1
TGTGCCAGCAGGCGGGACCGGCAGCACAACTATGGCTACACCTTC	CASRRDRQHNYGYTF	.	TRBJ1-2	few	TRBV2
TGTGCCAGCAGTTCCCTATGGCAGGGAAGAAAAGAGACCCAGTACTTC	CASSSLWQGRKETQYF	.	TRBJ2-5	once	TRBV28
TGTGCCAGCAGTGCCCTCGCGGGTGCTGGAAACACCATATATTTT	CASSALAGAGNTIYF	.	TRBJ1-3	.	TRBV2
TGTGCCAGCACTCAGCAGGGGGAAGGGGGCTACACCTTC	CASTQQGEGGYTF	TRBD1	TRBJ1-2	.	TRBV9
TGTGCCAGCAGCTCGGGGGGGGGCCCTCAGCCCCAGCATTTT	CASSSGGGPQPQHF	.	TRBJ1-5	.	TRBV7-9
TGCAGCGTTGGGTTCGCCCGGGGACAGCCCCAGCATTTT	CSVGFARGQPQHF	.	TRBJ1-5	.	TRBV29-1
TGCGCCAGCAGTGGACCCCGATTTGGTAGCCGTTACTACAATGAGCAGTTCTTC	CASSGPRFGSRYYNEQFF	.	TRBJ2-1	.	TRBV10-1
TGTGCCAGCAGTGGACAGGGAACTTCTGGGGCCAACGTCCTGACTTTC	CASSGQGTSGANVLTF	TRBD1	TRBJ2-6	.	TRBV6-4
TGCGCCAGCAGCGTGGGGACTTATAATTCACCCCTCCACTTT	CASSVGTYNSPLHF	.	TRBJ1-6	.	TRBV5-1
TGTGCCAGCAGTTTAGGGTACAGGATCTCTGGAAACACCATATATTTT	CASSLGYRISGNTIYF	.	TRBJ1-3	.	TRBV28
TGTGCCAGCAGCGAGCAGACAGGGGGTGGCTACACCTTC	CASSEQTGGGYTF	TRBD1	TRBJ1-2	.	TRBV7-6
TGTGCCAGCAGCCCTCGACAGGGCTCTGGGTACGAGCAGTACTTC	CASSPRQGSGYEQYF	TRBD1	TRBJ2-7	.	TRBV9
TGTGCCAGCAGCCCCTCCTCCGCAGCGGATACGCAGTATTTT	CASSPSSAADTQYF	.	TRBJ2-3	.	TRBV3-1/TRBV3-2
TGTGCCAGCAGGCCTCGGGCGGGCCAAGAGACCCAGTACTTC	CASRPRAGQETQYF	.	TRBJ2-5	.	TRBV6-6
TGTGCCAGCAGCGTTGACAGGGGTCCTGAAGCTTTCTTT	CASSVDRGPEAFF	TRBD1	TRBJ1-1	.	TRBV9
TGTGCCAGCTCACCAATGTTGGAGCAGGGAGGGAATGGGGCTTTCTTT	CASSPMLEQGGNGAFF	.	TRBJ1-1	.	TRBV18
TGCGCCAGCAGCTTCGGCGGTAGCGGGAGCGCGAACACCGGGGAGCTGTTTTTT	CASSFGGSGSANTGELFF	TRBD2	TRBJ2-2	.	TRBV5-1
TGTGCCAGCAGTTTAGGTTCACAGGGCTCCTACGAGCAGTACTTC	CASSLGSQGSYEQYF	.	TRBJ2-7	few	TRBV28
TGTGCCAGCAGCAGGCGGGCTGAAGCTTTCTTT	CASSRRAEAFF	.	TRBJ1-1	many	TRBV7-9
TGTGCCAGCATGACGGGACAGGGGAACACTGAAGCTTTCTTT	CASMTGQGNTEAFF	TRBD1	TRBJ1-1	.	TRBV2
TGCGCCAGCAGCGCCAATCCTGGGACAGGGAATTCCGAGCAGTACTTC	CASSANPGTGNSEQYF	TRBD1	TRBJ2-7	many	TRBV5-1
TGCAGCGTTGTGACTAGCGGGGGGACGAGCACCGGGGAGCTGTTTTTT	CSVVTSGGTSTGELFF	TRBD2	TRBJ2-2	.	TRBV29-1
TGCGCCAGCAGCCCCCTGGAGACAGTCTACGAGCAGTACTTC	CASSPLETVYEQYF	.	TRBJ2-7	.	TRBV5-1
TGTGCCAGCAGCGTAGAGACTAGCCCCATGGGGGAGCAGTACTTC	CASSVETSPMGEQYF	TRBD2	TRBJ2-7	.	TRBV9
TGCAGCGTTTCCTCAGGGTCATATGGCTACACCTTC	CSVSSGSYGYTF	.	TRBJ1-2	once	TRBV29-1
TGTGCCAGCAGCCCGGGTGCAGATACGCAGTATTTT	CASSPGADTQYF	.	TRBJ2-3	.	TRBV7-9
TGTGCCAGCAGCCTATGGACAGGAAATTCACCCCTCCACTTT	CASSLWTGNSPLHF	TRBD1	TRBJ1-6	.	TRBV7-6
TGTGCCAGCGGTGGAGCGGCTGGTGCTTTCTTT	CASGGAAGAFF	.	TRBJ1-1	few	TRBV6-1
TGTGCCAGCAGCTTTACCAATGTAGCTAAGACAGGCGGCTACACCTTC	CASSFTNVAKTGGYTF	.	TRBJ1-2	.	TRBV7-2
TGCGCCAGCAGCAAAGAGGTAGGGGCAGACTACGAGCAGTACTTC	CASSKEVGADYEQYF	.	TRBJ2-7	.	TRBV4-3
TGTGCCAGCAGTTTTTTGGCATCACCCCTCCACTTT	CASSFLASPLHF	.	TRBJ1-6	.	TRBV12-3/TRBV12-4
TGTGCCAGTAGTATATCCGGGGGAGGATCCTACAATGAGCAGTTCTTC	CASSISGGGSYNEQFF	.	TRBJ2-1	.	TRBV19
TGTGCCAGCAGCTTAGACAGATACACAGATACGCAGTATTTT	CASSLDRYTDTQYF	.	TRBJ2-3	.	TRBV7-9
TGTGCCAGCAGCTTACAGGGAGGGGGCACTGAAGCTTTCTTT	CASSLQGGGTEAFF	.	TRBJ1-1	.	TRBV5-4
TGTGCCAGTAGTATGACCAGGCCGGGGTCACCCCTCCACTTT	CASSMTRPGSPLHF	.	TRBJ1-6	few	TRBV19
TGTGCCAGCAGATCTCAGGGGGAAACCGGGGAGCTGTTTTTT	CASRSQGETGELFF	TRBD1	TRBJ2-2	.	TRBV9
TGTGCCAGCAGCTTGACAGAACCCTGGACGTCCCAGCATTTT	CASSLTEPWTSQHF	.	TRBJ1-5	.	TRBV7-9
TGTGCCAGCATGGCGGACAGAACCAATGAGCAGTTCTTC	CASMADRTNEQFF	.	TRBJ2-1	.	TRBV2
TGTGCCTGGGCCGGACAGGGAGAGACCCAGTACTTC	CAWAGQGETQYF	TRBD1	TRBJ2-5	.	TRBV30
TGCGCCAGCAGCGTAGAGGGTGAGCAGTACTTC	CASSVEGEQYF	.	TRBJ2-7	.	TRBV5-1
TGTGCCAGCAGGGATACAGGGGGAGGAGAGACCCAGTACTTC	CASRDTGGGETQYF	TRBD1	TRBJ2-5	.	TRBV27
TGTGCCAGCAGTCCCCTACTAGCGGGGGCCTACGAGCAGTACTTC	CASSPLLAGAYEQYF	TRBD2	TRBJ2-7	.	TRBV27